Listed here are 31 T cell receptor beta chains from one sample, sequenced in a study of T cell responses to AZD1222 COVID-19 vaccine. TCRdb's table, derived via immunoSEQ multiplex PCR, lists solely in-frame clones and lacks some. Here the sample spans under 200,000 clones, 85% to 95% being singletons. The sequences come from peripheral blood, collected on day 0 of AZD1222 vaccination. The receptors shown here come from an adult in good health.

This chain links TRBV7-9 with TRBJ1-1; 8 bases agree with TRBD1. From germline, CDR1 is SEHNR and CDR2 FQNEAQ (reference sequence). The CDR3 spans 15 residues. The J segment lost 6 bases and the V segment lost 1 base, leaving 7 bases of the junction unmatched. The CDR3 nucleotides are TGTGCCAGCAGCTTAGAAAGGCAGGGGGCCGCTGAAGCTTTCTTT. Its protein product is CASSLERQGAAEAFF.

This chain links TRBV7-9 with TRBJ1-2; 7 positions agree with TRBD1. The ends lost 5 bases at V and 5 bases at J; junction bases unmatched: 11. This CDR3 is 15 amino acids long. In germline, CDR1 is SEHNR, CDR2 FQNEAQ (reference sequence). In DNA, the CDR3 is TGTGCCAGCAGCCCATCAAAGGGGGGACAGTATGGCTACACCTTC. It is translated as CASSPSKGGQYGYTF.

The rearrangement uses TRBV7-9 and TRBJ1-2; D gene uncertain. The CDR3 contains 11 residues. Germline CDR1 is SEHNR and CDR2 is FQNEAQ (reference sequence). V was shortened by 5 bases and J by 4 bases, with 5 bases between the two germline ends. The CDR3 nucleotides read TGTGCCAGCAGCACCCGCTATGGCTACACCTTC. Protein: CASSTRYGYTF.

The chain couples TRBV6-5 to TRBJ1-2; D gene uncertain. V shed 2 bases and J shed 2 bases, with 12 bases lying between them. CDR1 MNHEY and CDR2 SVGAGI come from the germline V gene. There are 15 residues in the CDR3. CDR3 protein: CASSYRARLNYGYTF. CDR3 bases: TGTGCCAGCAGTTACCGAGCAAGATTAAACTATGGCTACACCTTC.

V is TRBV14 and J is TRBJ1-1; D gene uncertain. Deletions cut 2 bases from V and 4 bases from J, with 8 bases between. The CDR3 has 13 residues. Per germline, CDR1 SGHDN and CDR2 FVKESK. CDR3 DNA: TGTGCCAGCAGCCAACAAACTGCCACTGAAGCTTTCTTT. It yields the protein CASSQQTATEAFF.

V and J are TRBV27 and TRBJ2-7; tentative D call: TRBD1 (6 bases). There are 12 residues in the CDR3. The V gene's germline CDR1 is MNHEY and CDR2 SMNVEV (reference sequence). The germline V and J ends were trimmed by 6 bases and 4 bases, with 10 bases remaining between them. The CDR3 here is CASRRTGYEQYF. In DNA form, the CDR3 reads TGTGCCAGCAGACGAACAGGGTACGAGCAGTACTTC.

V usage is TRBV19 and J usage is TRBJ2-1; D unclear. CDR1 and CDR2 (germline): LNHDA, SQIVND (reference sequence). V lost 5 bases and J lost 5, with 4 bases in between. The CDR3 is 11 amino acids. The CDR3 sequence: CASSVNNEQFF. CDR3 nucleotide sequence: TGTGCCAGTAGTGTAAACAATGAGCAGTTCTTC.

This clone has a single count. The V call is TRBV28, the J call TRBJ2-3; 9 bases align to TRBD2. V lost 10 bases to trimming and J lost 8 bases; unmatched junction nucleotides: 4. This CDR3 is built from 11 residues. Germline V gives CDR1 MDHEN, CDR2 SYDVKM. CDR3 bases: TGTGCCACAGTAGCGGGAGTTACGCAGTATTTT. It encodes CATVAGVTQYF.

The chain recombines TRBV28 with TRBJ1-1; D ambiguous. Germline V lookup: CDR1 MDHEN, CDR2 SYDVKM. Trimming pared 5 bases from V and 0 bases from J, leaving 19 bases between. The CDR3 has 17 residues. The chain's CDR3 is CASSPDRRRVLNTEAFF. In nucleotides, the CDR3 is TGTGCCAGCAGTCCTGACCGTCGGAGGGTTCTGAACACTGAAGCTTTCTTT.

The chain carries TRBV28 and TRBJ1-4, with 8 bases aligning to TRBD1. V dropped 3 bases and J dropped 8; count of bases not matched to a gene: 11. The germline V gene has CDR1 MDHEN and CDR2 SYDVKM. CDR3 length: 16 amino acids. This chain's CDR3 is CASSLQAGGAREKLFF. In DNA form, the CDR3 reads TGTGCCAGCAGTTTGCAGGCAGGGGGCGCTCGGGAAAAACTGTTTTTT.

This chain's CDR3 is CASSELRGIARHEQFF. CDR3 bases: TGTGCCAGTAGTGAGCTCCGGGGAATAGCCCGCCATGAGCAGTTCTTC. J is TRBJ2-1 and V is TRBV19; possibly TRBD2 for D (5 bases). The V gene lost 5 bases and the J gene lost 8 bases, with 22 bases spanning the gap. CDR3 length: 16 amino acids. Germline V gene lookup returns CDR1 LNHDA and CDR2 SQIVND (reference sequence).

This rearrangement joins TRBV27 to TRBJ2-7, with D hard to call. The CDR3 has 15 residues. V was trimmed by 4 bases and J by 3 bases, leaving 16 bases between them. CDR1 and CDR2 from the germline V gene are MNHEY and SMNVEV (reference sequence). This CDR3 reads CASSSYLGPFYEQYF. CDR3 nucleotides: TGTGCCAGCAGTTCCTACCTCGGACCGTTCTACGAGCAGTACTTC.

This chain joins TRBV5-1 and TRBJ1-6, with TRBD1 identical over 9 bases. The CDR3 sequence is 15 residues long. J lost 9 bases, V lost 4 bases, and 8 bases had no gene match. The V gene's germline CDR1 is SGHRS and CDR2 YFSETQ. The CDR3 coding sequence is TGCGCCAGCAGCCCAGGGGGACAGGGAAGTTCACCCCTCCACTTT. Translation gives CASSPGGQGSSPLHF.

V is TRBV9 and J is TRBJ1-1; 9 bases match TRBD1. The CDR3 sequence is 14 residues long. Germline-derived CDR1 and CDR2 are SGDLS and YYNGEE. V was pared by 2 bases and J by 11 bases, with 10 bases of the junction left unmatched. The chain's CDR3 is CASSVRDRAQGAFF. The CDR3 region has the DNA TGTGCCAGCAGCGTCCGGGACAGGGCTCAGGGGGCTTTCTTT.

The chain carries TRBV10-3 and TRBJ1-2; no definite D call. V dropped 4 bases and J dropped 4 bases, with 10 bases sitting between them. Germline CDR1 ENHRY, CDR2 SYGVKD. This CDR3 has 13 residues. Here the CDR3 DNA reads TGTGCCATCAGTGCTCAACAGAGCTATGGCTACACCTTC. This codes for CAISAQQSYGYTF.

CDR3 sequence: CASSEEWGPRPQHF. The CDR3 DNA reads TGTGCCAGCAGTGAAGAATGGGGACCGAGGCCCCAGCATTTT. This chain joins TRBV6-1 and TRBJ1-5; the D gene is possibly TRBD1 (5 bases). V was clipped by 1 base and J by 9 bases, with 13 bases between them. The CDR3 is 14 residues long. Germline V gene data show CDR1 as MNHNS and CDR2 as SASEGT.

The chain carries TRBV5-1 and TRBJ2-7; 11 bases fit TRBD2. Germline assignment: CDR1 SGHRS and CDR2 YFSETQ. After removal of 3 bases from V and 0 bases from J, the junction contained 2 bases not matched to a gene. This CDR3 has 15 residues. CDR3 DNA sequence: TGCGCCAGCAGCTCGACTAGCGGGGCCTCCTACGAGCAGTACTTC. This sequence encodes CASSSTSGASYEQYF.

The chain links TRBV19 to TRBJ2-2; D might be TRBD1 (6 bases). CDR3 length: 15 amino acids. Trimming removed 6 bases at V and 2 bases at J, with 13 bases between. Germline CDR1 reads LNHDA; CDR2 reads SQIVND (reference sequence). The CDR3 reads CASRTGSANTGELFF. The CDR3 DNA is TGTGCCAGTAGAACAGGGTCTGCCAACACCGGGGAGCTGTTTTTT.

The gene calls are TRBV18 and TRBJ2-1; 9 nucleotides line up with TRBD2. J was trimmed by 7 bases and V by 7 bases; bases with no gene match: 8. This CDR3 is 14 amino acids long. Germline V lookup: CDR1 KGHSH, CDR2 LQKENI. CDR3 nucleotide sequence: TGTGCCAGCTTACCGGGACTAGCCGGTAATGAGCAGTTCTTC. Translated: CASLPGLAGNEQFF.

This chain links TRBV19 with TRBJ1-1; 8 bases agree with TRBD1. The ends lost 5 bases at V and 5 bases at J; junction bases unmatched: 4. The CDR3 spans 13 residues. Germline V CDR1 and CDR2: LNHDA, SQIVND (reference sequence). This chain's CDR3 is CASSFDRGTEAFF. CDR3 DNA: TGTGCCAGTAGTTTCGACAGGGGAACTGAAGCTTTCTTT.

V and J are TRBV5-4 and TRBJ1-2; D perhaps matches TRBD1 (5 bases). The CDR3 is 13 amino acids. CDR1 is SGHNT and CDR2 is YYREEE in the germline V gene (reference sequence). Deletions cut 4 bases from V and 8 bases from J, with 15 bases between. The DNA of the CDR3 is TGTGCCAGCAGCGCGTCGGAGGGGCTGGGCTACACCTTC. Protein product: CASSASEGLGYTF.

This chain uses TRBV11-3 with TRBJ2-1; 9 nucleotides line up with TRBD1. The CDR3 runs to 16 residues. Trimming cost V 0 bases and J 5 bases; bases outside gene matches: 5. The germline V gene encodes CDR1 SGHNT and CDR2 YENEEA. The CDR3: CASSLDADRGNNEQFF. The DNA for the CDR3 is TGTGCCAGCAGCTTAGATGCGGACAGGGGAAACAATGAGCAGTTCTTC.

This chain connects TRBV5-1 to TRBJ1-2, with D possibly TRBD1 on 5 matching bases. The V and J ends lost 0 bases and 2 bases respectively, with 14 bases between them. The CDR3 is 16 amino acids. Germline-derived CDR1 and CDR2 are SGHRS and YFSETQ. CDR3 bases: TGCGCCAGCAGCTTGGCCTCGGGGGAAGAGAACTATGGCTACACCTTC. Translated: CASSLASGEENYGYTF.

V usage is TRBV5-1 and J usage is TRBJ1-1; D call uncertain. Looked up from germline, CDR1 is SGHRS and CDR2 is YFSETQ. The CDR3 is 14 residues long. The germline V and J ends were trimmed by 5 bases and 6 bases, with 17 bases remaining between them. The CDR3 DNA is TGCGCCAGCAGATTGTCTCACGGGATCGCTGAAGCTTTCTTT. Encoded protein: CASRLSHGIAEAFF.

The chain employs TRBV29-1 and TRBJ2-2, with 11 bases matching TRBD1. V shed 6 bases and J 5 bases; nucleotides not matched to a gene: 5. The V gene's germline CDR1 is SQVTM and CDR2 ANQGSEA. CDR3 length: 14 residues. Written as DNA, the CDR3 is TGCAGCGTAAGGACAGGGGGCAGGACCGGGGAGCTGTTTTTT. This translates into CSVRTGGRTGELFF.

The chain employs TRBV7-8 and TRBJ2-2; a weak D match, TRBD2 (6 bases). Germline CDR1 and CDR2: SGHVS and FQNEAQ. Trimming stripped 2 bases from V and 2 bases from J, with 18 bases between. The CDR3 contains 18 residues. The CDR3 loop reads CASSLLYGGAPNTGELFF. Here the CDR3 DNA reads TGTGCCAGCAGCTTACTCTACGGGGGAGCCCCCAACACCGGGGAGCTGTTTTTT.

This clone was seen at least ten times. The genes are TRBV27 and TRBJ2-7; a weak D match, TRBD1 (6 bases). Germline CDR1 MNHEY, CDR2 SMNVEV (reference sequence). Trimming pared 3 bases from V and 1 base from J, leaving 13 bases between. The CDR3 runs to 15 residues. Written as DNA, the CDR3 is TGTGCCAGCAGTTTCTCAGGGGCGGGTTCCTACGAGCAGTACTTC. Translated: CASSFSGAGSYEQYF.

This clone came up once. This chain connects TRBV5-1 to TRBJ1-5, with 8 bases matching TRBD1. Trimming took 0 bases from V and 5 from J; bases not matched to a gene: 4. CDR3 size: 15 residues. Germline V gives CDR1 SGHRS, CDR2 YFSETQ. The CDR3 DNA is TGCGCCAGCAGCTTGGTCGCAGGGGGCCATCAGCCCCAGCATTTT. Translating gives CASSLVAGGHQPQHF. The variable domain in full, completed from reference TRBV5-1 and TRBJ1-5, reads KAGVTQTPRYLIKTRGQQVTLSCSPISGHRSVSWYQQTPGQGLQFLFEYFSETQRNKGNFPGRFSGRQFSNSRSEMNVSTLELGDSALYLCASSLVAGGHQPQHFGDGTRLSIL.

V and J are TRBV7-8 and TRBJ2-7, with D perhaps given as TRBD1 or TRBD2 (6 bases each). This CDR3 region has 15 residues. CDR1 SGHVS and CDR2 FQNEAQ come from the germline V gene. The V end lost 3 bases, the J end lost 2 bases, and 14 bases lay between the germline ends. The CDR3 sequence: CASSFLQGGAYEQYF. DNA for the CDR3: TGTGCCAGCAGCTTCTTACAGGGAGGAGCCTACGAGCAGTACTTC.

The chain employs TRBV2 and TRBJ2-6; D gene uncertain. Deletions cut 11 bases from V and 0 bases from J, with 20 bases between. This CDR3 region has 17 residues. Germline assignment: CDR1 SNHLY and CDR2 FYNNEI. CDR3 nucleotides: TGTGCCGGAAGGAGTAGGTTATTGGACTCTGGGGCCAACGTCCTGACTTTC. Its protein product is CAGRSRLLDSGANVLTF.

V is TRBV27 and J is TRBJ1-2; tentative D call: TRBD1 (6 bases). Germline assignment: CDR1 MNHEY and CDR2 SMNVEV (reference sequence). V lost 8 bases and J 7 bases, leaving 20 bases between the germline ends. The CDR3 runs 14 residues. The CDR3 loop is CASGMGGAGFGYTF. Here the CDR3 DNA reads TGTGCCAGCGGGATGGGGGGGGCAGGGTTTGGCTACACCTTC.